This T cell receptor (beta chain) was documented in a study of T cell clonality in common variable immunodeficiency. Measured with immunoSEQ multiplex PCR; TCRdb has only the in-frame clones, and not every one. The sample contains tens of thousands of clones, none of them singletons. This clone has only a few counts. The read ends 3 residues early relative to the CDR3; the germline J gene fills the gap. The CDR3 runs to 15 residues. V was pared by 4 bases and J by 3 bases, with 13 bases between. The germline V gene has CDR1 SGHTA and CDR2 FQGNSA. The material sequenced was peripheral blood mononuclear cells. This TCR was sampled from a person aged 18 to 69 in good health. The chain combines TRBV7-2 with TRBJ1-3; possible D gene TRBD1, 6 bases. The sequenced CDR3 bases are TGTGCCAGCAGCTCAACAGGGTATGGTGGAAACACC. It encodes CASSSTGYGGNT. The entire CDR3 reads CASSSTGYGGNTIYF.